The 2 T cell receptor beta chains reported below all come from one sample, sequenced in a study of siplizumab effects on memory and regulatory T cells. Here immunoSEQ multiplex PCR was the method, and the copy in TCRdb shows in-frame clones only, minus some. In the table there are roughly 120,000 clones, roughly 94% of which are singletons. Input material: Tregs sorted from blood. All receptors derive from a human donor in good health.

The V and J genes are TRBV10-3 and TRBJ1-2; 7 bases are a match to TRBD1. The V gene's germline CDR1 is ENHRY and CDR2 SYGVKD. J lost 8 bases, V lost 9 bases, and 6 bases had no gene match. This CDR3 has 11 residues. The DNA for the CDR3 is TGTGCCATTAAGGGGGCGGAAGGCTACACCTTC. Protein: CAIKGAEGYTF.

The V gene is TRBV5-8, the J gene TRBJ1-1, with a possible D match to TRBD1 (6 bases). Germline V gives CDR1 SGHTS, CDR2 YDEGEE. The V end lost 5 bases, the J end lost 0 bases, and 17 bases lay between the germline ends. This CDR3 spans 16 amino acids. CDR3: CASSSRGFSVNTEAFF. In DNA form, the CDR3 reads TGTGCCAGCAGTTCCAGGGGTTTCTCAGTGAACACTGAAGCTTTCTTT.